The present T cell receptor beta chain was sequenced within a study of T cells in Graves' hyperthyroidism and ophthalmopathy. This clonotype has only a few counts. The antigen is not known. Study conclusions and caveats: A model built on 13 V-J features separated ophthalmopathy from stable hyperthyroidism. Most thyroid clonotypes with frequency above 0.001 were detected in blood.

PBMCs were sourced from roughly 9.3 ml fresh peripheral blood. Amplification of TCR beta CDR3 regions was performed using RNA transcripts as template. First-round RT-PCR targeting the TCR CDR3 was performed with the HTBI primer set. TCRdb used MiXCR to reprocess the multiplex PCR reads, holding one entry per CDR3 protein. The data show over 700,000 distinct CDR3 sequences, with approximately 36% seen just once and around 29% held by the top ten. This CDR3 spans 17 amino acids. The V end was cut by 0 bases, the J end by 0 bases, with 12 bases between. The V gene's germline CDR1 is LGHNA and CDR2 YSLEER.

The sequence came from a woman between 40 and 50 years old with Graves' hyperthyroidism. This chain joins TRBV4-3 and TRBJ1-3; D is perhaps TRBD1 (6 bases). The sequencing sample was made of blood. The CDR3, as DNA: TGCGCCAGCAGCCAAGAGGGACACATTATCTCTGGAAACACCATATATTTT. This encodes CASSQEGHIISGNTIYF.